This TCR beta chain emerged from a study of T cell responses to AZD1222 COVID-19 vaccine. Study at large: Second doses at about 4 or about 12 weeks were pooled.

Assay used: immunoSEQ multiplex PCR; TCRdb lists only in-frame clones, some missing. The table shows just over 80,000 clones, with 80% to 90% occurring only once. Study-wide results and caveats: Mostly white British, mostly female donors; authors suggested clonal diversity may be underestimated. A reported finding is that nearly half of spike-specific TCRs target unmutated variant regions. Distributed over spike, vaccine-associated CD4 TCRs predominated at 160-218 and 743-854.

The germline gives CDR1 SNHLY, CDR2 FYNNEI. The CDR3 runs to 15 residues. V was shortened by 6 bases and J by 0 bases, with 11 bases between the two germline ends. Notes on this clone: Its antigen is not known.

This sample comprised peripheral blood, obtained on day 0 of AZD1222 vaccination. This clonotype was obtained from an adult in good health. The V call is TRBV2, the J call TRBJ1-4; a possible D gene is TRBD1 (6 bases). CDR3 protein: CASRSGAATNEKLFF. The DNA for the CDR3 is TGTGCCAGCAGGTCAGGGGCGGCAACTAATGAAAAACTGTTTTTT.